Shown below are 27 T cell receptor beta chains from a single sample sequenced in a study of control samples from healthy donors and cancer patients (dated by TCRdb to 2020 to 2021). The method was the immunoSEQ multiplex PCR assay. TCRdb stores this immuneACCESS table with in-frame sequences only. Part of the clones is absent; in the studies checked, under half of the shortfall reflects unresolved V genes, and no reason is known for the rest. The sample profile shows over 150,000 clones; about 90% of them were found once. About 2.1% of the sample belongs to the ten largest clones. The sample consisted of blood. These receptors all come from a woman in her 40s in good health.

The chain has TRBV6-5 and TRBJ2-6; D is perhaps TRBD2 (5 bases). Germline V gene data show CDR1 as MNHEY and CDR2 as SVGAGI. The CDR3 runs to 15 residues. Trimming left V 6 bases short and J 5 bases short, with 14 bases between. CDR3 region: CASSLRGVRANVLTF. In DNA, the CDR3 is TGTGCCAGCAGCCTCCGGGGAGTGAGGGCCAACGTCCTGACTTTC.

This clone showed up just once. CDR3: CASSDVSGTQYF. The CDR3 coding sequence is TGTGCCAGCAGTGATGTGTCCGGGACCCAGTACTTC. This rearrangement joins TRBV6-4 to TRBJ2-5; unclear D gene. V lost 3 bases and J 7 bases, leaving 9 bases between the germline ends. The germline V gene encodes CDR1 MRHNA and CDR2 SNTAGT. CDR3 length: 12 amino acids.

The CDR3 DNA reads TGTGCCAGTACCGGACTAGCGGCTTACAATGAGCAGTTCTTC. This codes for CASTGLAAYNEQFF. This chain connects TRBV19 to TRBJ2-1; 10 bases are shared with TRBD2. Germline V gene lookup returns CDR1 LNHDA and CDR2 SQIVND (reference sequence). The CDR3 spans 14 residues. V trimming: 7 bases; J trimming: 4 bases; junction bases outside the gene matches: 4.

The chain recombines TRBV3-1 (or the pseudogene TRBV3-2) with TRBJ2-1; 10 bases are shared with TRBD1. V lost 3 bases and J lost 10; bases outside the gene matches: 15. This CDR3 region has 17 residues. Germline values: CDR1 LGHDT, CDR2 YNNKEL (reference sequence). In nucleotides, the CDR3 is TGTGCCAGCAGCCAGTTTGGCCCGGGGACAGGGGTAATGGAGCAGTTCTTC. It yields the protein CASSQFGPGTGVMEQFF.

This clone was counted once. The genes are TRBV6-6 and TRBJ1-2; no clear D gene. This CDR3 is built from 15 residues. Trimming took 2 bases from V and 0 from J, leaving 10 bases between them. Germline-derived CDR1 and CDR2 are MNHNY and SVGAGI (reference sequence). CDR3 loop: CASSYVGKSNYGYTF. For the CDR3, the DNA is TGTGCCAGCAGTTACGTGGGGAAATCTAACTATGGCTACACCTTC.

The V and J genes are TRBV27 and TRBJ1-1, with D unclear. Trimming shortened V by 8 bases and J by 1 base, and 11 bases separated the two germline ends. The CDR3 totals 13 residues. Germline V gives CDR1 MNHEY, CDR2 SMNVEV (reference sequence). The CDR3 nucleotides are TGTGCCAGCTTCGCCCCAGGGAACACTGAAGCTTTCTTT. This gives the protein CASFAPGNTEAFF.

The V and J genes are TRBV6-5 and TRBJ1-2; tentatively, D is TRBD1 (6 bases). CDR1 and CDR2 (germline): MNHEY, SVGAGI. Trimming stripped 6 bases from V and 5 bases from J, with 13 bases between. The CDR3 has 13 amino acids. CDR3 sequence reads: CASRTGTSYGYTF. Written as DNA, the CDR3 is TGTGCCAGCAGAACAGGGACTTCTTATGGCTACACCTTC.

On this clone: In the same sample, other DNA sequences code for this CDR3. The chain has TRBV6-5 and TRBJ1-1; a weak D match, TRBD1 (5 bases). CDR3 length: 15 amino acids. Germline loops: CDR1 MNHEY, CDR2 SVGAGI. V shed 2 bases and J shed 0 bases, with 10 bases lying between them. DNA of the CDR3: TGTGCCAGCAGTTACCGGGAGGGGATGAACACTGAAGCTTTCTTT. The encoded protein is CASSYREGMNTEAFF.

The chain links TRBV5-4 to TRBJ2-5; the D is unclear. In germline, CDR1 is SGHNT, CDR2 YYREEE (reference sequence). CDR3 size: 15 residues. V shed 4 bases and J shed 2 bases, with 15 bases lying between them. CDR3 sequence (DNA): TGTGCCAGCAGCCCCCAGAGCCGTGAGCAAGAGACCCAGTACTTC. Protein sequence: CASSPQSREQETQYF.

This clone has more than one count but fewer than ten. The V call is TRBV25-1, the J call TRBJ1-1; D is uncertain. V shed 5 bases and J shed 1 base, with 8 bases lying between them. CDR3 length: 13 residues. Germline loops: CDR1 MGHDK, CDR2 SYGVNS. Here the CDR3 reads CASSPPANTEAFF. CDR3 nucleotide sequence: TGTGCCAGCAGTCCCCCGGCGAACACTGAAGCTTTCTTT.

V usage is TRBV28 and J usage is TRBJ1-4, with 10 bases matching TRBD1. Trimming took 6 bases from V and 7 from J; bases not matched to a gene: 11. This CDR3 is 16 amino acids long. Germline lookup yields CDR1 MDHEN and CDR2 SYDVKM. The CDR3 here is CASSPTTGTGAEKLFF. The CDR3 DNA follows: TGTGCCAGCAGCCCAACCACTGGGACAGGGGCTGAAAAACTGTTTTTT.

The CDR3 nucleotides are TGTGCCAGCAGATACCAGGGAGCCTGGGGCTATGGCTACACCTTC. It specifies CASRYQGAWGYGYTF. V gene TRBV6-5 combines with J gene TRBJ1-2; a weak D match, TRBD1 (5 bases). In germline, CDR1 is MNHEY, CDR2 SVGAGI. The CDR3 covers 15 residues. V shed 6 bases and J shed 4 bases, with 18 bases lying between them.

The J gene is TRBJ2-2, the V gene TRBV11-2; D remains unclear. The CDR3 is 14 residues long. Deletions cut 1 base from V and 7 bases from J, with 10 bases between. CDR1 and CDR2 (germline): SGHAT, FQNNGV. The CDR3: CASSLVGPNGELFF. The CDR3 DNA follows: TGTGCCAGCAGCTTAGTAGGCCCCAACGGGGAGCTGTTTTTT.

The CDR3 loop is CASSPEGLAGGSSYNEQFF. The CDR3 nucleotides are TGTGCCAGCTCACCGGAAGGACTAGCGGGGGGCAGCTCCTACAATGAGCAGTTCTTC. The rearrangement uses TRBV18 and TRBJ2-1, with 14 bases identical to TRBD2. There are 19 residues in the CDR3. Germline values: CDR1 KGHSH, CDR2 LQKENI. The V gene end was trimmed by 3 bases and the J gene end by 0 bases; junction bases not matched to a gene: 7.

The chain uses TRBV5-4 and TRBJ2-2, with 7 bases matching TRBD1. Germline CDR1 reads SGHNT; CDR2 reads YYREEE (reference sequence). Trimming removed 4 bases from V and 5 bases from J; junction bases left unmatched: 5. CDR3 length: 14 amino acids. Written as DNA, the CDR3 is TGTGCCAGCAGCCTCAGACAGGGTACCGGGGAGCTGTTTTTT. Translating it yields CASSLRQGTGELFF.

CDR3: CASRWTGGTDTQYF. In nucleotides, the CDR3 is TGTGCCAGCAGGTGGACAGGGGGCACAGATACGCAGTATTTT. This chain joins TRBV2 and TRBJ2-3; 9 nucleotides match TRBD1. V was clipped by 6 bases and J by 1 base; unmatched bases: 2. Germline V gives CDR1 SNHLY, CDR2 FYNNEI. The length of the CDR3 is 14 residues.

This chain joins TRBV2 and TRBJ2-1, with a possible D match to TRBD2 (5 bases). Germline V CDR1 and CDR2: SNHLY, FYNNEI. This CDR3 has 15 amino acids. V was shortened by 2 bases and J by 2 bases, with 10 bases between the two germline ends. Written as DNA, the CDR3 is TGTGCCAGCAGTGAATTGGCCGGGACCTACAATGAGCAGTTCTTC. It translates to CASSELAGTYNEQFF.

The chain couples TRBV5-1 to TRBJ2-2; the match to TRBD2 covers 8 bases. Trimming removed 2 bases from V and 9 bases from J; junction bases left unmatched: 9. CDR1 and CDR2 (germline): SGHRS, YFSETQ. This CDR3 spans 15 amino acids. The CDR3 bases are TGCGCCAGCAGCTTCCCGACTAGCGATGCCCGGGAGCTGTTTTTT. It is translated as CASSFPTSDARELFF.

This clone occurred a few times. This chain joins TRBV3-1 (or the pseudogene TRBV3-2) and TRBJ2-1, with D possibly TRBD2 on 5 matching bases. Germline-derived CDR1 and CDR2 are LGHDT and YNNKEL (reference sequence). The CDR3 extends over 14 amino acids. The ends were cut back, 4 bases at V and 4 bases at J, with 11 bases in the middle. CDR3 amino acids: CASSLNGIYNEQFF. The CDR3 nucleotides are TGTGCCAGCAGCCTAAACGGGATTTACAATGAGCAGTTCTTC.

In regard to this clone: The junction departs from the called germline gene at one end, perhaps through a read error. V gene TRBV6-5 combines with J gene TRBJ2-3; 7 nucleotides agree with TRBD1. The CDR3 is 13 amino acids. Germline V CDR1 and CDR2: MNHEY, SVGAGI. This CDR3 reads CASKGAETDTQCF. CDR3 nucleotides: TGTGCCAGCAAGGGGGCTGAAACAGATACGCAGTGTTTT.

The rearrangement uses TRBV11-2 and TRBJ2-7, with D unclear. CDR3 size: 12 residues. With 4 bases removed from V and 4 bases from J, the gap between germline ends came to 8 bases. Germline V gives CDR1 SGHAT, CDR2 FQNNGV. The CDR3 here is CASSYRFYEQYF. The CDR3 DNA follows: TGTGCCAGCAGCTATAGGTTTTACGAGCAGTACTTC.

The CDR3 region is CATSRDLSQPQHF. CDR3 DNA sequence: TGTGCCACCAGCAGGGATTTAAGTCAGCCCCAGCATTTT. The gene calls are TRBV15 and TRBJ1-5; no clear D. Deletions cut 3 bases from V and 6 bases from J, with 9 bases between. The CDR3 consists of 13 residues. The germline V gene has CDR1 LNHNV and CDR2 YYDKDF (reference sequence).

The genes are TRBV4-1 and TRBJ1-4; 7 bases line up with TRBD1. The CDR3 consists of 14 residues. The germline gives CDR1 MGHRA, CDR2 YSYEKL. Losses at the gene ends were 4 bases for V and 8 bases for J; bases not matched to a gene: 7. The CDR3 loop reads CASSRQGAGEKLFF. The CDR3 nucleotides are TGCGCCAGCAGCCGACAGGGAGCGGGAGAAAAACTGTTTTTT.

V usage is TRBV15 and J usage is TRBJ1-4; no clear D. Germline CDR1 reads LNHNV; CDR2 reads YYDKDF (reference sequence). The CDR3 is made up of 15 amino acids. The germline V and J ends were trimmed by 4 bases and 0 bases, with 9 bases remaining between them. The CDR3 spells CATSKTPTTNEKLFF. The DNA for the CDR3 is TGTGCCACCAGCAAGACTCCTACAACTAATGAAAAACTGTTTTTT.

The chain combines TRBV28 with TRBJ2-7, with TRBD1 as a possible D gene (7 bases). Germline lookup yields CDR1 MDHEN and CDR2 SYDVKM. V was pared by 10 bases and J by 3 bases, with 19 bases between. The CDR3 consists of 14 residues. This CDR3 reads CATWRAGGGYEQYF. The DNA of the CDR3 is TGTGCCACCTGGAGGGCAGGGGGTGGCTACGAGCAGTACTTC.

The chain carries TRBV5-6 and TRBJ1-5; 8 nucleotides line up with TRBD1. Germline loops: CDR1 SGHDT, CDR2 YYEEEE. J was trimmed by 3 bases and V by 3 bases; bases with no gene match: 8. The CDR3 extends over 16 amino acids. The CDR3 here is CASSSGDRGYNQPQHF. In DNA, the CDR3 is TGTGCCAGCAGCTCCGGAGACAGGGGTTACAATCAGCCCCAGCATTTT.

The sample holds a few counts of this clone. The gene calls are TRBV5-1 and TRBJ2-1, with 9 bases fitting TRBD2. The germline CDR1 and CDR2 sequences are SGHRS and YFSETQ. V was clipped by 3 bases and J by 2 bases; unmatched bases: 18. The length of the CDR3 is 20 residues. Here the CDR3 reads CASSSRPGTSLLMAYNEQFF. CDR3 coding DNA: TGCGCCAGCAGCTCCCGACCAGGGACTAGCCTTTTAATGGCCTACAATGAGCAGTTCTTC.